This T cell receptor beta chain was sequenced in a study of a mutant IDH1 vaccine in newly diagnosed glioma. Study information: Patients' prior therapy spanned radiotherapy, temozolomide, or both; most underwent both. Visits V12 and V13 fell at weeks 35 and 47, respectively.

Time point in this sample: week 35, safety follow-up. Alongside topical imiquimod, each dose of vaccine comprised 300 ug of mutant IDH1 20-mer peptide. Patients in the study were vaccinated eight times, receiving shots in weeks 1, 3, 5, 7, 11, 15, 19 and 23. Sequencing used immunoSEQ multiplex PCR; TCRdb keeps in-frame clones, though not all of them. The sample lists 50,000 to 70,000 clones, around 85% seen once, with around 1.6% in the top ten. The V end lost 8 bases, the J end lost 8 bases, and 37 bases lay between the germline ends. The CDR3 is 20 amino acids. Germline lookup yields CDR1 SNHLY and CDR2 FYNNEI. This clone has only a few counts. Its target is not known.

The material sequenced was PBMCs, taken from a glioma patient whose treatment included an IDH1 peptide vaccine. The origin of this receptor is a man aged 40-50 years with glioma. V gene TRBV2 combines with J gene TRBJ2-1; D may match TRBD1 or TRBD2 (8 bases each). CDR3 sequence reads: CASDTWDRLAFSGNRDEQFF. The CDR3 nucleotides read TGTGCCAGCGACACCTGGGACAGGTTGGCATTTAGCGGGAATAGGGATGAGCAGTTCTTC.